Shown below are 31 T cell receptor beta chains from a single sample sequenced in a study of radiotherapy plus CTLA-4 blockade in lung cancer. Data came from immunoSEQ multiplex PCR; TCRdb stores just in-frame clones and leaves some out. The repertoire holds 57,000 or so clones, 60% to 85% seen once, with approximately 4.5% in the top ten. This specimen was peripheral blood, taken from a patient treated with radiotherapy plus ipilimumab. The receptors originated from a human donor with non-small cell lung cancer who had a complete response to radiotherapy plus ipilimumab.

The chain joins TRBV27 to TRBJ2-1; 7 bases map to TRBD2. Germline V gene sequence: CDR1 MNHEY, CDR2 SMNVEV (reference sequence). The CDR3 is 19 residues long. V shed 7 bases and J 0 bases; nucleotides not matched to a gene: 18. CDR3 protein: CASTSQRGRPLSSYNEQFF. CDR3 in DNA: TGTGCCAGCACCAGCCAGCGGGGCCGACCCCTCAGCTCCTACAATGAGCAGTTCTTC.

The chain carries TRBV15 and TRBJ2-1; no firm D call. V was pared by 0 bases and J by 0 bases, with 6 bases between. The CDR3 sequence is 15 residues long. CDR1 and CDR2 (germline): LNHNV, YYDKDF (reference sequence). For the CDR3, the DNA is TGTGCCACCAGCAGAGAGGGTAGCTCCTACAATGAGCAGTTCTTC. Amino acids: CATSREGSSYNEQFF.

The rearrangement uses TRBV28 and TRBJ2-7, with 10 nucleotides matching TRBD1. The CDR3 is 16 residues long. V gave up 1 base and J gave up 7 bases; unmatched junction bases: 10. The germline CDR1 and CDR2 sequences are MDHEN and SYDVKM. CDR3 sequence (DNA): TGTGCCAGCAGTTTATATAGACAGGGGGCCTTGGGGGAGCAGTACGTC. This sequence encodes CASSLYRQGALGEQYV.

The chain carries TRBV27 and TRBJ1-6; D remains unclear. V gave up 3 bases and J gave up 6 bases, with 15 bases separating them. Germline loops: CDR1 MNHEY, CDR2 SMNVEV (reference sequence). The CDR3 covers 16 residues. CDR3 coding DNA: TGTGCCAGCAGTTTCGGCCTCCGGGCCGGTAATTCACCCCTCCACTTT. Amino acid sequence: CASSFGLRAGNSPLHF.

This chain links TRBV7-9 with TRBJ2-1; 9 bases agree with TRBD2. The CDR3 runs to 15 residues. Germline CDR1 is SEHNR and CDR2 is FQNEAQ (reference sequence). J gave up 7 bases and V 5 bases, and 9 bases lay outside the gene matches. CDR3 amino acids: CASSPRASGTNEQFF. As DNA, the CDR3 is TGTGCCAGCAGCCCCAGAGCTAGCGGGACGAATGAGCAGTTCTTC.

The V gene is TRBV7-6, the J gene TRBJ2-1; D is perhaps TRBD2 (6 bases). Trimming took 1 base from V and 0 from J, leaving 7 bases between them. CDR1 and CDR2 (germline): SGHVS, FNYEAQ. This CDR3 contains 15 residues. CDR3 nucleotides: TGTGCCAGCAGCTTAGAGGAGGGCTCCTACAATGAGCAGTTCTTC. Its translation: CASSLEEGSYNEQFF.

This clone turned up a few times. The chain links TRBV5-1 to TRBJ2-2, with D perhaps TRBD2 (5 bases). The CDR3 runs to 16 residues. The germline V gene encodes CDR1 SGHRS and CDR2 YFSETQ. Trimming shortened V by 0 bases and J by 0 bases, and 9 bases separated the two germline ends. DNA of the CDR3: TGCGCCAGCAGCTTGGTTCTAGCCTCGAACACCGGGGAGCTGTTTTTT. This encodes CASSLVLASNTGELFF.

This clone was found once. The genes are TRBV14 and TRBJ1-4, with TRBD1 matching 10 bases. J was trimmed by 7 bases and V by 6 bases; bases with no gene match: 8. Germline V gene lookup returns CDR1 SGHDN and CDR2 FVKESK. The CDR3 extends over 15 amino acids. CDR3 amino acids: CASSSPGTGVEKLFF. CDR3 in DNA: TGTGCCAGCAGTTCTCCCGGGACAGGGGTTGAAAAACTGTTTTTT.

This rearrangement joins TRBV5-1 to TRBJ2-2; tentatively, D is TRBD1 (6 bases). Germline-derived CDR1 and CDR2 are SGHRS and YFSETQ. The CDR3 covers 13 residues. Between the trimmed V and J ends, which lost 4 bases and 9 bases, there was a span of 13 bases. The CDR3 coding sequence is TGCGCCAGCAGCACCACAGGGAACCGGGAGCTGTTTTTT. Encoded protein: CASSTTGNRELFF.

The CDR3 here is CASSTDRDYLANYGYTF. CDR3 bases: TGCGCCAGCAGTACAGACAGGGATTATTTAGCTAACTATGGCTACACCTTC. The chain joins TRBV4-1 to TRBJ1-2; 7 positions match TRBD1. The CDR3 length is 17 residues. Germline CDR1 MGHRA, CDR2 YSYEKL. The V gene end was trimmed by 6 bases and the J gene end by 0 bases; junction bases not matched to a gene: 13.

The J gene is TRBJ2-3, the V gene TRBV9; 9 bases agree with TRBD2. Germline lookup yields CDR1 SGDLS and CDR2 YYNGEE. After removal of 5 bases from V and 3 bases from J, the junction contained 10 bases not matched to a gene. The CDR3 is 16 amino acids. The CDR3 is CASSFLLAGETDTQYF. CDR3 in DNA: TGTGCCAGCAGTTTCCTTTTAGCGGGAGAGACAGATACGCAGTATTTT. Full variable domain (missing parts from reference TRBV9 and TRBJ2-3): DSGVTQTPKHLITATGQRVTLRCSPRSGDLSVYWYQQSLDQGLQFLIQYYNGEERAKGNILERFSAQQFPDLHSELNLSSLELGDSALYFCASSFLLAGETDTQYFGPGTRLTVL.

This rearrangement joins TRBV19 to TRBJ1-3, with a weak D call TRBD1 (5 bases). This CDR3 has 18 amino acids. Germline V gene data show CDR1 as LNHDA and CDR2 as SQIVND (reference sequence). The V gene lost 1 base and the J gene lost 0 bases, with 16 bases spanning the gap. The CDR3, as DNA: TGTGCCAGTAGTATAGTATTTCAGGGCGTCGGCTCTGGAAACACCATATATTTT. Protein: CASSIVFQGVGSGNTIYF.

This clone was counted between two and nine times. V is TRBV19 and J is TRBJ1-4; no clear D gene. CDR3 length: 15 amino acids. Trimming pared 5 bases from V and 0 bases from J, leaving 10 bases between. Germline assignment: CDR1 LNHDA and CDR2 SQIVND (reference sequence). This chain's CDR3 is CASSLYSSTNEKLFF. CDR3 coding DNA: TGTGCCAGTAGTCTTTACAGCTCAACTAATGAAAAACTGTTTTTT. Combining the CDR3 with reference TRBV19 and TRBJ1-4 gives the whole variable domain DGGITQSPKYLFRKEGQNVTLSCEQNLNHDAMYWYRQDPGQGLRLIYYSQIVNDFQKGDIAEGYSVSREKKESFPLTVTSAQKNPTAFYLCASSLYSSTNEKLFFGSGTQLSVL.

This chain connects TRBV7-6 to TRBJ2-2; D unclear. The V end lost 4 bases, the J end lost 1 base, and 13 bases lay between the germline ends. Germline V gives CDR1 SGHVS, CDR2 FNYEAQ. CDR3 length: 16 residues. The CDR3 DNA follows: TGTGCCAGCAGCTCCCTAGGTTTCGGGAACACCGGGGAGCTGTTTTTT. Translated: CASSSLGFGNTGELFF.

This sequence joins TRBV29-1 and TRBJ2-3; 8 bases are a match to TRBD1. V trimming: 8 bases; J trimming: 5 bases; junction bases outside the gene matches: 15. CDR1 is SQVTM and CDR2 is ANQGSEA in the germline V gene. There are 15 residues in the CDR3. The CDR3 is CSIQGARSLQDTQYF. CDR3 in DNA: TGCAGCATTCAGGGGGCGAGATCTTTGCAAGATACGCAGTATTTT.

This clone was detected only a few times. The same CDR3 is also encoded by other DNA sequences in this sample. The rearrangement links TRBV5-1 to TRBJ1-3; D unresolved. The V gene lost 2 bases and the J gene lost 2 bases, with 8 bases spanning the gap. This CDR3 is built from 14 residues. Germline V gene sequence: CDR1 SGHRS, CDR2 YFSETQ. CDR3 bases: TGCGCCAGCAGCTTAACCGGACCTGGAAACACCATATATTTT. This gives the protein CASSLTGPGNTIYF.

This clone was counted a few times. The chain is built from TRBV11-3 and TRBJ2-7; 14 bases fit TRBD2. V was clipped by 5 bases and J by 7 bases; unmatched bases: 1. This CDR3 has 13 residues. CDR1 is SGHNT, CDR2 YENEEA, per germline. CDR3 loop: CASSGLAGGEQYV. CDR3 nucleotides: TGTGCCAGCAGCGGACTAGCGGGAGGAGAGCAGTACGTC.

CDR3 sequence: CASSANPGNGGYTF. Written as DNA, the CDR3 is TGTGCCAGCAGTGCAAACCCCGGGAATGGAGGCTACACCTTC. The J gene is TRBJ1-2, the V gene TRBV27, with D hard to call. The CDR3 length is 14 residues. V dropped 5 bases and J dropped 8 bases, with 18 bases sitting between them. Germline loops: CDR1 MNHEY, CDR2 SMNVEV (reference sequence).

The rearrangement uses TRBV2 and TRBJ2-2; no clear D gene. This CDR3 has 13 residues. V was shortened by 11 bases and J by 5 bases, with 15 bases between the two germline ends. Germline V gene lookup returns CDR1 SNHLY and CDR2 FYNNEI. The CDR3 spells CAGRRLPTGELFF. DNA for the CDR3: TGTGCCGGACGACGGCTTCCGACCGGGGAGCTGTTTTTT.

The chain is built from TRBV7-9 and TRBJ2-2; a weak D match, TRBD1 (6 bases). Trimming pared 6 bases from V and 6 bases from J, leaving 14 bases between. Germline V CDR1 and CDR2: SEHNR, FQNEAQ (reference sequence). The CDR3 contains 14 residues. The CDR3 bases are TGTGCCAGCAGAAATATGGGGGCCTCCGGGGAGCTGTTTTTT. As protein: CASRNMGASGELFF.

The chain uses TRBV10-3 and TRBJ2-1, with D unresolved. Between the trimmed V and J ends, which lost 3 bases and 8 bases, there was a span of 5 bases. CDR3 length: 11 amino acids. The germline gives CDR1 ENHRY, CDR2 SYGVKD. As DNA, the CDR3 is TGTGCCATCAGTGATACGGATGAGCAGTTCTTC. Amino acid sequence: CAISDTDEQFF.

This clone was recorded only once. The chain employs TRBV18 and TRBJ2-5; 8 positions agree with TRBD1. The CDR3 covers 14 residues. Germline CDR1 KGHSH, CDR2 LQKENI. V was pared by 3 bases and J by 1 base, with 1 base of the junction left unmatched. CDR3 DNA sequence: TGTGCCAGCTCACCGGGACAGGTCCAAGAGACCCAGTACTTC. Translated: CASSPGQVQETQYF.

V gene TRBV11-3 combines with J gene TRBJ2-1; D tentatively fits TRBD1 or TRBD2 (6 bases each). V lost 5 bases to trimming and J lost 12 bases, with 11 bases between them. The germline V gene encodes CDR1 SGHNT and CDR2 YENEEA. The CDR3 is 11 amino acids. The CDR3 bases are TGTGCCAGCAGCCAAGGGGGGATGCAGTTCTTC. It specifies CASSQGGMQFF.

The chain carries TRBV29-1 and TRBJ1-2; D might be TRBD1 (6 bases). Germline CDR1 SQVTM, CDR2 ANQGSEA. This CDR3 spans 15 amino acids. Trimming shortened V by 4 bases and J by 0 bases, and 15 bases separated the two germline ends. The CDR3 DNA sequence: TGCAGCGTTGGTGCCCGGGCAGGGGCTAACTATGGCTACACCTTC. This codes for CSVGARAGANYGYTF.

This clone was picked up a small number of times. For the CDR3, the DNA is TGTGCCAGCAGTCCAACCGTGAACAGGGGGCCTGAAGCTTTCTTT. Translating it yields CASSPTVNRGPEAFF. The chain couples TRBV27 to TRBJ1-1; 9 bases are shared with TRBD1. Germline assignment: CDR1 MNHEY and CDR2 SMNVEV (reference sequence). V dropped 5 bases and J dropped 6; count of bases not matched to a gene: 10. The CDR3 runs to 15 residues.

This chain connects TRBV5-1 to TRBJ2-5; 8 bases line up with TRBD2. Losses at the gene ends were 4 bases for V and 1 base for J; bases not matched to a gene: 3. In germline, CDR1 is SGHRS, CDR2 YFSETQ. The CDR3 runs to 14 residues. The CDR3 reads CASSPGLVQETQYF. CDR3 bases: TGCGCCAGCAGCCCGGGACTAGTCCAAGAGACCCAGTACTTC.

The chain is built from TRBV5-1 and TRBJ2-7; D is tentatively TRBD1 or TRBD2 (6 bases each). The length of the CDR3 is 14 residues. Germline V gene lookup returns CDR1 SGHRS and CDR2 YFSETQ. V was clipped by 5 bases and J by 3 bases, with 15 bases between them. CDR3 in DNA: TGCGCCAGCAGTCGCGGGGACACCGACTACGAGCAGTACGTC. Translation: CASSRGDTDYEQYV.

The V and J genes are TRBV19 and TRBJ1-2; 9 bases are shared with TRBD1. The CDR3 has 17 amino acids. After removal of 6 bases from V and 4 bases from J, the junction contained 15 bases not matched to a gene. Germline-derived CDR1 and CDR2 are LNHDA and SQIVND (reference sequence). CDR3 in DNA: TGTGCCAGTAGCGCCATCCGGGACAGGGTACCAACCTATGGCTACACCTTC. Amino acids: CASSAIRDRVPTYGYTF.

The sample holds a few counts of this clone. J is TRBJ2-7 and V is TRBV18; D possibly matches TRBD1 or TRBD2 (6 bases each). V lost 3 bases and J 6 bases, leaving 9 bases between the germline ends. This CDR3 is 12 amino acids long. Germline values: CDR1 KGHSH, CDR2 LQKENI. The CDR3 bases are TGTGCCAGCTCACCTGGAGGGGGCGAGCAGTACTTC. This codes for CASSPGGGEQYF.

The sample holds a few counts of this clone. The CDR3 protein is CASSLSDRGGVGYTF. The CDR3 bases are TGTGCCAGCAGCTTGAGTGACAGGGGTGGGGTAGGCTACACCTTC. The chain links TRBV7-2 to TRBJ1-2, with 8 bases matching TRBD1. V lost 3 bases and J lost 8; bases outside the gene matches: 11. This CDR3 comprises 15 residues. In germline, CDR1 is SGHTA, CDR2 FQGNSA.

CDR3 nucleotide sequence: TGTGCCAGCTCACCAAACCAGATTAACTATGGCTACACCTTC. Protein product: CASSPNQINYGYTF. This chain links TRBV18 with TRBJ1-2; D is unresolved. Trimming took 2 bases from V and 1 from J, leaving 8 bases between them. This CDR3 has 14 residues. In germline, CDR1 is KGHSH, CDR2 LQKENI.